The T cell receptor (beta chain) described here comes from a study of control samples from healthy donors and cancer patients. Trimming cost V 4 bases and J 2 bases; bases outside gene matches: 4. The CDR3 sequence is 14 residues long. From germline, CDR1 is MNHNY and CDR2 SVGAGI (reference sequence). Clones were sequenced by immunoSEQ multiplex PCR, and TCRdb holds only the in-frame ones, with some missing. The table lists approximately 87,000 clones, roughly 91% of them singletons. This TCR was recovered from a man aged 50 to 60 in good health. The genes are TRBV6-6 and TRBJ2-5; 7 nucleotides agree with TRBD1. The specimen sequenced was blood. CDR3 in DNA: TGTGCCAGCAGTTTGGGGACAGTTCAAGAGACCCAGTACTTC. Amino acids: CASSLGTVQETQYF.